This is a list of T cell receptor beta chains from one sample in a study of blood T cell repertoires in COVID-19. Assay used: immunoSEQ multiplex PCR; TCRdb lists only in-frame clones, some missing. Of 220,000 or so clones in the sample, more than 80% were seen once. The sequenced sample was PBMCs or T cells enriched from blood (not recorded which). The receptors shown here come from a man aged 50 to 59 who had been exposed to COVID-19. The CDR3 runs from the conserved cysteine through the conserved F or W. A D gene is named only where the DNA matches it firmly. Part of the rows lack a size; the others show once, few, many or a class for expanded clones.

. TRBJ1-1 TRBV5-6 . CASSLDNRVNTEAFF TGTGCCAGCAGCTTGGATAACAGGGTAAACACTGAAGCTTTCTTT
. TRBJ2-4 TRBV5-4 . CASSLEGGENIQYF TGTGCCAGCAGCTTGGAGGGAGGAGAAAACATTCAGTACTTC
. TRBJ2-3 TRBV4-1 TRBD2 CASSRIAGDGTDTQYF TGCGCCAGCAGCCGAATAGCGGGAGATGGTACAGATACGCAGTATTTT
once TRBJ1-3 TRBV2 TRBD1 CASSRDRGLSGNTIYF TGTGCCAGCTCCCGGGACAGGGGCCTTTCTGGAAACACCATATATTTT
. TRBJ2-7 TRBV5-6 . CASSYDRFSYEQYF TGTGCCAGCAGCTACGACAGGTTCTCCTACGAGCAGTACTTC
once TRBJ2-5 TRBV5-1 TRBD2 CASSWTSGIQETQYF TGCGCCAGCAGCTGGACTAGCGGGATCCAAGAGACCCAGTACTTC
few TRBJ1-5 TRBV5-1 . CASSLQGPNQPQHF TGCGCCAGCAGCTTACAGGGACCGAATCAGCCCCAGCATTTT
. TRBJ1-1 TRBV5-4 . CASSLNMAGTEAFF TGTGCCAGCAGCTTGAACATGGCGGGGACTGAAGCTTTCTTT
. TRBJ2-5 TRBV18 . CASSLGTPTANF TGTGCCAGCTCACTGGGCACACCCACGGCTAACTTC
. TRBJ2-2 TRBV9 TRBD2 CASSVAGGVGELFF TGTGCCAGCAGCGTTGCGGGAGGAGTCGGGGAGCTGTTTTTT
. TRBJ1-5 TRBV28 TRBD1 CASLNRGLNQPQHF TGTGCCAGCCTCAACAGGGGGCTTAATCAGCCCCAGCATTTT
. TRBJ1-1 TRBV28 TRBD1 CASSFPPGTGTIEAFF TGTGCCAGCAGTTTCCCACCTGGGACAGGTACTATTGAAGCTTTCTTT
. TRBJ1-2 TRBV4-1 . CASSQVDRVYGYTF TGCGCCAGCAGCCAAGTAGACCGGGTCTATGGCTACACCTTC
. TRBJ2-3 TRBV10-1 TRBD2 CASSLAGTDTQYF TGCGCCAGCTCCCTAGCGGGGACAGATACGCAGTATTTT
. TRBJ2-3 TRBV7-9 TRBD2 CASSLGLLAGGAVDTQYF TGTGCCAGCAGCTTAGGCCTACTAGCGGGGGGTGCAGTTGATACGCAGTATTTT
. TRBJ1-1 TRBV5-1 TRBD1 CASSSIGTGPVEAFF TGCGCCAGCAGCAGTATCGGGACAGGGCCGGTAGAAGCTTTCTTT
. TRBJ1-4 TRBV6-2/TRBV6-3 . CASSYYDSTLEKLFF TGTGCCAGCAGTTATTACGATTCTACTTTAGAGAAACTGTTTTTT
once TRBJ2-2 TRBV5-5 TRBD1 CASSRQGANTGELFF TGTGCCAGCAGCCGACAGGGGGCAAACACCGGGGAGCTGTTTTTT
. TRBJ1-2 TRBV6-1 TRBD1 CASSEPTGAYIGYTF TGTGCCAGCAGTGAGCCAACAGGGGCGTACATCGGCTACACCTTC
. TRBJ2-2 TRBV28 TRBD2 CASNPSGREGELFF TGTGCCAGCAACCCTAGCGGGAGGGAGGGGGAGCTGTTTTTT
. TRBJ2-7 TRBV9 . CASSVMGDSSYEQYF TGTGCCAGCAGCGTGATGGGGGACTCCAGCTACGAGCAGTACTTC
. TRBJ2-1 TRBV10-1 . CASSYTPGLPWVVEQFF TGCGCCAGCAGTTATACTCCTGGACTACCCTGGGTGGTTGAGCAGTTCTTC
. TRBJ2-3 TRBV5-1 TRBD2 CASSSRASGSASTDTQYF TGCGCCAGCAGCTCGCGGGCTAGCGGGAGCGCAAGCACAGATACGCAGTATTTT
. TRBJ2-1 TRBV4-2 . CASSQTGEYEQFF TGTGCCAGCAGCCAGACAGGAGAATATGAGCAGTTCTTC
. TRBJ1-6 TRBV9 . CASSPAVGVRYNSPLHF TGTGCCAGCAGCCCAGCGGTGGGAGTCAGATATAATTCACCCCTCCACTTT
. TRBJ2-1 TRBV5-4 TRBD2 CAGASGAPYNEQFF TGTGCAGGGGCTAGCGGGGCCCCCTACAATGAGCAGTTCTTC
. TRBJ2-7 TRBV14 . CASSYGLYYEQYF TGTGCCAGCAGCTACGGACTATACTACGAGCAGTACTTC
. TRBJ2-5 TRBV19 . CASSPGAVNQETQYF TGTGCCAGTAGTCCAGGGGCTGTTAATCAAGAGACCCAGTACTTC
. TRBJ1-2 TRBV5-6 . CASSLGIGGGYGYTF TGTGCCAGCAGCTTGGGAATCGGGGGAGGCTATGGCTACACCTTC
. TRBJ1-2 TRBV5-4 . CASSLSPAGNYGYTF TGTGCCAGCAGCTTGTCGCCTGCAGGCAACTATGGCTACACCTTC
. TRBJ1-1 TRBV7-9 . CASSLIARGSFMNTEAFF TGTGCCAGCAGCTTAATAGCAAGGGGTTCATTCATGAACACTGAAGCTTTCTTT
. TRBJ1-1 TRBV5-1 . CASSVQGWDTEAFF TGCGCCAGCAGCGTACAGGGTTGGGACACTGAAGCTTTCTTT
. TRBJ2-3 TRBV7-9 . CASTLFGGPADTQYF TGTGCCAGCACCCTCTTCGGAGGGCCCGCAGATACGCAGTATTTT
. TRBJ2-1 TRBV4-1 . CASSKRPSLGTNEQFF TGCGCCAGCAGCAAGCGTCCATCTTTAGGTACAAATGAGCAGTTCTTC
. TRBJ1-2 TRBV6-5 . CASSYSGVSDYGYTF TGTGCCAGCAGTTACTCCGGGGTATCTGACTATGGCTACACCTTC
. TRBJ1-3 TRBV5-1 . CASSLQSFSGNTIYF TGCGCCAGCAGCTTACAGTCTTTCTCTGGAAACACCATATATTTT
. TRBJ2-2 TRBV5-1 TRBD2 CASSAISGRATGELFF TGCGCCAGCAGCGCAATTAGCGGGAGGGCCACCGGGGAGCTGTTTTTT
. TRBJ2-6 TRBV5-1 TRBD1 CASSVGTGDGANVLTF TGCGCCAGCAGCGTCGGGACAGGGGATGGGGCCAACGTCCTGACTTTC
. TRBJ2-5 TRBV4-1 . CASSQGGLQETQYF TGCGCCAGCAGCCAAGGCGGGCTTCAAGAGACCCAGTACTTC
. TRBJ1-2 TRBV28 . CASSQNRGYYGYTF TGTGCCAGCAGTCAAAATAGGGGATACTATGGCTACACCTTC
. TRBJ2-5 TRBV16 . CASSQSPGMVETQYF TGTGCCAGCAGCCAATCACCGGGGATGGTTGAGACCCAGTACTTC
. TRBJ2-2 TRBV4-1 . CASSQDTNTGELFF TGCGCCAGCAGCCAAGATACGAACACCGGGGAGCTGTTTTTT
. TRBJ1-2 TRBV28 . CASSYWTASSNYGYTF TGTGCCAGCAGCTATTGGACAGCGAGTTCTAACTATGGCTACACCTTC
. TRBJ2-1 TRBV25-1 . CASSEALGVSYNEQFF TGTGCCAGCAGTGAAGCTCTCGGTGTCTCCTACAATGAGCAGTTCTTC
. TRBJ2-7 TRBV21-1 . CASERTSGNYEQYF TGTGCCAGCGAAAGGACTAGCGGAAACTACGAGCAGTACTTC
. TRBJ2-3 TRBV5-1 TRBD2 CASSQVGTSGRVYF TGCGCCAGCAGCCAAGTAGGGACTAGCGGGAGAGTTTATTTT
. TRBJ2-7 TRBV9 TRBD1 CASGAGGREQYF TGTGCCAGCGGGGCAGGGGGCCGCGAGCAGTACTTC
. TRBJ2-7 TRBV5-1 . CASSLAQGGSYEQYF TGCGCCAGCAGCTTGGCACAGGGGGGGTCCTACGAGCAGTACTTC
. TRBJ1-4 TRBV28 . CASSLRTPTNEKLFF TGTGCCAGCAGTTTACGAACTCCAACTAATGAAAAACTGTTTTTT
. TRBJ2-2 TRBV11-1 . CASSLYTSNTGELFF TGTGCCAGCAGCTTATATACATCGAACACCGGGGAGCTGTTTTTT
. TRBJ1-4 TRBV11-2 . CASSQGPAGRNEKLFF TGTGCCAGCAGCCAAGGTCCTGCAGGGCGAAATGAAAAACTGTTTTTT
. TRBJ1-1 TRBV10-3 . CAISESQQGPSEAFF TGTGCCATCAGTGAGTCCCAACAGGGCCCCTCTGAAGCTTTCTTT